The entry below describes one T cell receptor beta chain. No antigen is known for it. Base-call qualities are not available, and no considerably larger clone is one nucleotide away. The entry originates in a study of blood T cell repertoires in COVID-19 (TCRdb year 2020). Background on the whole study: The collaborator samples originated in the United States, Italy and Spain and spanned the acute and convalescent phases of COVID-19. The material from the prospective study consisted of cDNA or gDNA derived from T cells, B-cell-depleted T cells, or PBMCs. Subjects who had been exposed to COVID-19, were actively infected with it, or had recovered from it provided the deeply sampled blood TCRbeta repertoires that made up the dataset. A freely available public database, intended as a resource for researchers studying the immune response to SARS-CoV-2, is where the repertoires were released. The samples were drawn from two sources: the first 160 participants of the ongoing ImmuneRACE study, and approximately 1,300 subjects contributed by 6 global collaborators. The sample metadata nearly always contained a de-identified subject ID, COVID-19 status, age in years and sex. Where available, HLA class I and class II types were taken from metadata supplied by the sample provider and were not determined by assay-based typing. The paper's findings and limits, for the study overall: The quantity of clinical and demographic metadata differed by source and by participant and was supplied without curation.

The CDR3 contains 14 residues, cysteine and phenylalanine counted. Solely the CDR3 DNA is kept, with 42 bases framed from the first base. Taken from the germline V gene, the CDR1 and CDR2 loops are SGHRS and YFSETQ. V loses 0 bases of germline sequence and J loses 2 bases, and the interval between the two ends is 7 bases. The collaborating institutions used their own protocols to collect whole blood in K2EDTA tubes. For TCRbeta analysis, collaborator samples were shipped as frozen whole blood, as isolated PBMCs, or as DNA extracted from either sample type. TCRbeta CDR3 regions were amplified from genomic DNA by means of the immunoSEQ Assay, a bias-controlled multiplex PCR. As for the authors' bioinformatics: Nucleated cell counts per sample were estimated from amplification of reference gene primers within the assay. To quantify the absolute abundance of each unique TCRbeta CDR3 rearrangement, sequence reads were collapsed and filtered. Productive Simpson clonality was computed per sample as the square root of Simpson's diversity index over productive rearrangements. TCRdb carries this immuneACCESS record with in-frame sequences only. Its versions omit some clonotypes, under half of them owing to an unresolved V gene in the studies checked, with the rest unexplained. V, J and clone size are those of that table, while D and trimming were read from the DNA. This sample has 120,000 to 150,000 clones in its table, and around nine tenths of those were observed once. In total, the top ten clones hold roughly a tenth of the sample.

Input material: peripheral blood. The chain is made from TRBV5-1 and TRBJ2-3, with TRBD1 tentatively as D gene (5 bases match). The receptor's source is a man between 50 and 59 years old with active or convalescent COVID-19. The CDR3 sequence is CASSLEGSTDTQYF. The bases read TGCGCCAGCAGCTTGGAGGGGTCCACAGATACGCAGTATTTT.